A selection of T cell receptor beta chains follows, all from one sample in a study of cytomegalovirus exposure and HLA in healthy donors. Profiled with immunoSEQ multiplex PCR; TCRdb holds only in-frame clones, not every one. The sample has around 120,000 clones; 80% are singletons. What was sequenced was PBMCs. Every receptor here comes from a male donor in good health and CMV-seronegative. Both conserved end residues are part of each CDR3. The order of the fields is CDR3 length, J gene, V gene, CDR3 protein.

CDR3 length: 12
J gene: TRBJ2-2
V gene: TRBV5-6
CDR3 protein: CASSAYRGELFF

CDR3 length: 14
J gene: TRBJ2-7
V gene: TRBV5-1
CDR3 protein: CASSQGTISYEQYF

CDR3 length: 13
J gene: TRBJ2-3
V gene: TRBV7-6
CDR3 protein: CASSAIRGDTQYF

CDR3 length: 14
J gene: TRBJ1-2
V gene: TRBV6-5
CDR3 protein: CASSYSGQNYGYTF

CDR3 length: 15
J gene: TRBJ2-6
V gene: TRBV5-1
CDR3 protein: CASSQGRGGANGLTF

CDR3 length: 13
J gene: TRBJ2-1
V gene: TRBV6-1
CDR3 protein: CASSEGGGGLQFF

CDR3 length: 12
J gene: TRBJ2-7
V gene: TRBV2
CDR3 protein: CASVAESYEQYF

CDR3 length: 14
J gene: TRBJ2-1
V gene: TRBV28
CDR3 protein: CASSPTEPYNEQFF

CDR3 length: 15
J gene: TRBJ2-2
V gene: TRBV2
CDR3 protein: CASRSDGRNTGELFF

CDR3 length: 18
J gene: TRBJ2-1
V gene: TRBV10-1
CDR3 protein: CASSESAASGLSYNEQFF

CDR3 length: 16
J gene: TRBJ1-2
V gene: TRBV6-1
CDR3 protein: CASSEAIGEQGAGYTF

CDR3 length: 15
J gene: .
V gene: TRBV13
CDR3 protein: CASSLGTGGFYEQYF

CDR3 length: 12
J gene: TRBJ2-1
V gene: TRBV5-1
CDR3 protein: CASSISYNEQFF

CDR3 length: 15
J gene: TRBJ2-3
V gene: TRBV19
CDR3 protein: CASSRGLTSTDTQYF

CDR3 length: 15
J gene: TRBJ2-7
V gene: TRBV28
CDR3 protein: CASTPVAGAPYEQYF

CDR3 length: 16
J gene: TRBJ1-4
V gene: TRBV6-4
CDR3 protein: CASSASGTGGGEKLFF

CDR3 length: 11
J gene: TRBJ2-7
V gene: TRBV19
CDR3 protein: CASSFGDEQYF

CDR3 length: 15
J gene: TRBJ2-1
V gene: TRBV7-3
CDR3 protein: CASSPRGDSYNEQFF

CDR3 length: 11
J gene: TRBJ2-5
V gene: TRBV28
CDR3 protein: CASSRLETQYF

CDR3 length: 14
J gene: TRBJ1-4
V gene: TRBV6-1
CDR3 protein: CASRAGTGPEKLFF

CDR3 length: 13
J gene: TRBJ2-5
V gene: TRBV19
CDR3 protein: CASRTTGEETQYF

CDR3 length: 16
J gene: TRBJ2-2
V gene: TRBV27
CDR3 protein: CASNWGQSANTGELFF

CDR3 length: 14
J gene: TRBJ1-2
V gene: TRBV4-3
CDR3 protein: CASSQDRGNYGYTF

CDR3 length: 14
J gene: TRBJ2-1
V gene: TRBV6-4
CDR3 protein: CASSDVGGRNEQFF

CDR3 length: 19
J gene: TRBJ2-1
V gene: TRBV4-2
CDR3 protein: CASSQKGPATGGWYNEQFF

CDR3 length: 16
J gene: TRBJ1-5
V gene: TRBV27
CDR3 protein: CASSLSFGTAHQPQHF

CDR3 length: 19
J gene: TRBJ2-7
V gene: TRBV7-9
CDR3 protein: CASSLDPGGTPFRAYEQYF

CDR3 length: 15
J gene: TRBJ1-1
V gene: TRBV7-9
CDR3 protein: CSSRKGQGQNTEAFF

CDR3 length: 12
J gene: TRBJ2-5
V gene: TRBV5-8
CDR3 protein: CASSSDRGEQYF

CDR3 length: 13
J gene: TRBJ2-7
V gene: TRBV9
CDR3 protein: CASSVRGGGEQYF

CDR3 length: 16
J gene: TRBJ2-7
V gene: TRBV9
CDR3 protein: CASSQPSGDYSYEQYF

CDR3 length: 12
J gene: TRBJ2-5
V gene: TRBV30
CDR3 protein: CAWGEVEETQYF

CDR3 length: 14
J gene: TRBJ1-4
V gene: TRBV2
CDR3 protein: CASSESGFGEKLFF

CDR3 length: 15
J gene: TRBJ1-2
V gene: TRBV28
CDR3 protein: CASRATGGMGYGYTF

CDR3 length: 16
J gene: TRBJ1-6
V gene: TRBV5-6
CDR3 protein: CASSLHRGSYNSPLHF

CDR3 length: 13
J gene: TRBJ2-7
V gene: TRBV30
CDR3 protein: CAWSKGQAYEQYF

CDR3 length: 16
J gene: TRBJ2-2
V gene: TRBV27
CDR3 protein: CASSYSAFTNTGELFF

CDR3 length: 15
J gene: TRBJ2-5
V gene: TRBV5-1
CDR3 protein: CASSRGTGGEETQYF